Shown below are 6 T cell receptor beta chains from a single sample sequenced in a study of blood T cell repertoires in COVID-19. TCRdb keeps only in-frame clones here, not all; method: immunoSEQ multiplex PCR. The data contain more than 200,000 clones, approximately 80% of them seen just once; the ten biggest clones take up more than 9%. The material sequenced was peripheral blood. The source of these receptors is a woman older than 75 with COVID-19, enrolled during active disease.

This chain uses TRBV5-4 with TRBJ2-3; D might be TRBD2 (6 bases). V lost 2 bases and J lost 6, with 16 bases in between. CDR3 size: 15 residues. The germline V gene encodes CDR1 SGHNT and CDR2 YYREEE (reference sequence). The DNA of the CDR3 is TGTGCCAGCAGCTTAGGCGGGACCGCTCGGGATACGCAGTATTTT. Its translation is CASSLGGTARDTQYF.

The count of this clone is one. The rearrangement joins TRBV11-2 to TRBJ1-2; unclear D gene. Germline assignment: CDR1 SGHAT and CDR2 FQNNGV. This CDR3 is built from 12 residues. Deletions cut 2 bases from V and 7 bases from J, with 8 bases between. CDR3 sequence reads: CASSLSGVGYTF. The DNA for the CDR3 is TGTGCCAGCAGCTTATCCGGGGTTGGCTACACCTTC.

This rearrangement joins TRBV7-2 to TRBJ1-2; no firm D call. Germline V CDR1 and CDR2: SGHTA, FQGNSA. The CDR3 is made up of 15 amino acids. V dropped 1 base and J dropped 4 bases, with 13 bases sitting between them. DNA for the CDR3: TGTGCCAGCAGCTTAGAACCCGACACCTTCTATGGCTACACCTTC. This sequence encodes CASSLEPDTFYGYTF.

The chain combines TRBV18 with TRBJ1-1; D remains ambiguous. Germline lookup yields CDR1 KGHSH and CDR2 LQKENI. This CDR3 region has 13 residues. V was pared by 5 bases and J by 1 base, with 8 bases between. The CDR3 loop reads CASSESKNTEAFF. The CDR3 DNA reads TGTGCCAGCTCAGAAAGCAAGAACACTGAAGCTTTCTTT.

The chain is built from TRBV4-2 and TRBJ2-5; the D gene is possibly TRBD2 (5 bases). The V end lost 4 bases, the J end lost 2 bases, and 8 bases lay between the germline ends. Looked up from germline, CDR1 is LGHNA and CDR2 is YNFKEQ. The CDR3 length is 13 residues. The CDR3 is CASSLLEQETQYF. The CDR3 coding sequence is TGTGCCAGCAGCCTACTAGAACAAGAGACCCAGTACTTC.

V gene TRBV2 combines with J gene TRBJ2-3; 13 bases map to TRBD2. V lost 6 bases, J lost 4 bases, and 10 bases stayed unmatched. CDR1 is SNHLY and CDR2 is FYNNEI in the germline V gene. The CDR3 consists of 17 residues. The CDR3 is CASRRTSGGTGADTQYF. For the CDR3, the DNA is TGTGCCAGCAGACGGACTAGCGGGGGCACAGGGGCAGATACGCAGTATTTT.